This TCR beta chain was found in a study of blood T cell repertoires in COVID-19. This clone was detected a few times. Libraries were prepared by immunoSEQ multiplex PCR; TCRdb keeps only in-frame clonotypes and omits some of them. The sample includes about 260,000 clones, 80% to 90% of them seen just once. The germline V and J ends were trimmed by 6 bases and 4 bases, with 15 bases remaining between them. Per the germline V gene, CDR1 is KGHSH and CDR2 is LQKENI. CDR3 length: 14 amino acids. Living in under 30 US areas, the participants were between about 18 and 90 years of age. The chain is built from TRBV18 and TRBJ1-2; TRBD1 is a possible D gene (6 bases). This receptor was obtained from a woman in her thirties or forties who had been exposed to COVID-19. The sample was PBMCs or T cells enriched from blood (not recorded which). The CDR3, as DNA: TGTGCCAGCTCTCAGGGGATCGATCTCTATGGCTACACCTTC. This codes for CASSQGIDLYGYTF.